A single sample gave rise to the 17 T cell receptor beta chains below, sequenced in a study of T cells expressing NK-cell markers (dated by TCRdb to the early 2020s). Library prep was done by 5' RACE. The sample was run on an Illumina HiSeq 2000. Following TCRdb reprocessing, every CDR3 protein sequence forms one entry, and DNA is not provided. The sample's table covers about 550,000 distinct CDR3 sequences. The ten largest clones take up approximately 4% of the sample. The sample consisted of blood T cells: a sorted CD56 or NKG2C T cell subset, CD4+ or CD8+ T cells, or bulk PBMC T cells (not recorded which). The receptor set was obtained from a man in his late teens or twenties in good health. Donor details come from another sample of the same person, matched by shared clones.

The chain uses TRBV19 and TRBJ1-3; TCRdb proposes TRBD1, but this gene call is untestable without DNA. The CDR3 contains 15 residues. CDR1 is LNHDA, CDR2 SQIVND, per germline (reference sequence). The CDR3 region is CASAGQTPSGNTIYF.

This chain joins TRBV5-1 and TRBJ2-2; TCRdb's D call, TRBD2, is unchecked because there is no DNA. The CDR3 loop spans 17 amino acids. Germline V gene sequence: CDR1 SGHRS, CDR2 YFSETQ. The CDR3 sequence: CASSLGLAGVATGELFF.

J is TRBJ1-1 and V is TRBV12-3 or TRBV12-4; TCRdb's assignment of TRBD1 cannot be checked, as there is no DNA. The CDR3 runs to 15 residues. This CDR3 is CASSLIQGRNTEAFF.

V gene TRBV29-1 combines with J gene TRBJ2-5; the TCRdb D gene call, TRBD1, has no DNA to confirm it. The germline CDR1 and CDR2 sequences are SQVTM and ANQGSEA. This CDR3 contains 14 residues. The CDR3 here is CSVEEDRLAETQYF.

The V call is TRBV7-9, the J call TRBJ1-1; there is no DNA to check the TCRdb D call of TRBD1. The CDR3 has 12 residues. Per germline, CDR1 SEHNR and CDR2 FQNEAQ (reference sequence). Here the CDR3 reads CASKQGGTEAFF.

The chain links TRBV29-1 to TRBJ2-7; no DNA is available, so the TRBD1 call from TCRdb remains unchecked. The germline V gene encodes CDR1 SQVTM and CDR2 ANQGSEA. The CDR3 length is 13 residues. CDR3: CSVTLDRGYEQYF.

The genes are TRBV10-3 and TRBJ2-3; TCRdb proposes TRBD2, but this gene call is untestable without DNA. The CDR3 loop spans 19 amino acids. Germline assignment: CDR1 ENHRY and CDR2 SYGVKD. CDR3 residues: CAISQGPAGLSTSTDTQYF.

The rearrangement uses TRBV9 and TRBJ2-3. The germline CDR1 and CDR2 sequences are SGDLS and YYNGEE. The CDR3 length is 17 residues. CDR3 sequence reads: CASSPRNGRPSTDTQYF.

This rearrangement joins TRBV5-1 to TRBJ2-5; TCRdb calls TRBD1, which cannot be checked without DNA. Looked up from germline, CDR1 is SGHRS and CDR2 is YFSETQ. There are 13 residues in the CDR3. The CDR3 sequence: CASSPAAGATQYF.

The CDR3: CASSGPTGGLSNEQFF. The gene calls are TRBV9 and TRBJ2-1; TCRdb returns TRBD1, unconfirmable since there is no DNA. Germline V gene data show CDR1 as SGDLS and CDR2 as YYNGEE. There are 16 residues in the CDR3.

The chain combines TRBV7-2 with TRBJ2-1; the TRBD2 assignment by TCRdb is unverifiable without DNA. The CDR3 extends over 15 amino acids. Germline V gene sequence: CDR1 SGHTA, CDR2 FQGNSA. CDR3 amino acids: CASSLGASGLNEQFF. Together with reference TRBV7-2 and TRBJ2-1, the CDR3 gives the full variable domain: GAGVSQSPSNKVTEKGKDVELRCDPISGHTALYWYRQSLGQGLEFLIYFQGNSAPDKSGLPSDRFSAERTGGSVSTLTIQRTQQEDSAVYLCASSLGASGLNEQFFGPGTRLTVL.

The chain's CDR3 is CASSPRTDGYTF. This chain joins TRBV12-3 or TRBV12-4 and TRBJ1-2. The CDR3 is 12 amino acids.

The chain couples TRBV4-3 to TRBJ2-1. CDR3 length: 14 amino acids. The germline V gene has CDR1 LGHNA and CDR2 YSLEER. The CDR3 region is CASSWRSSYNEQFF.

The V call is TRBV15, the J call TRBJ2-3; TCRdb picks TRBD2, but there is no DNA to check that call. This CDR3 has 15 amino acids. Germline V gene sequence: CDR1 LNHNV, CDR2 YYDKDF (reference sequence). The CDR3 here is CATSGTSGSTDTQYF. Filled out from reference TRBV15 and TRBJ2-3, the complete variable domain reads DAMVIQNPRYQVTQFGKPVTLSCSQTLNHNVMYWYQQKSSQAPKLLFHYYDKDFNNEADTPDNFQSRRPNTSFCFLDIRSPGLGDTAMYLCATSGTSGSTDTQYFGPGTRLTVL.

This sequence joins TRBV5-5 and TRBJ1-1; there is no DNA to check the TCRdb D call of TRBD1. This CDR3 is built from 15 residues. Germline V gene sequence: CDR1 SGHKS, CDR2 YYEKEE (reference sequence). The CDR3 sequence is CASNREPIMNTEAFF.

The chain couples TRBV3-1 to TRBJ1-5; TCRdb's D gene call, TRBD1, goes unchecked for lack of DNA. CDR1 is LGHDT, CDR2 YNNKEL, per germline (reference sequence). The CDR3 has 16 amino acids. The CDR3: CASSPSGTVSNQPQHF.

The chain recombines TRBV20-1 with TRBJ2-2. The germline V gene has CDR1 DFQATT and CDR2 SNEGSKA (reference sequence). This CDR3 spans 14 amino acids. CDR3 residues: CSARVEESTGELFF.